The TCR beta chain described here comes from a study of CD8 T cells in Susac syndrome. Germline assignment: CDR1 LGHDT and CDR2 YNNKEL (reference sequence). CDR3 length equals 14 residues. The V end was cut by 2 bases, the J end by 1 base, with 8 bases between. Sequencing of TCR beta was performed on blood CD8+ T cells and on blood CD4+ T cells. Treatment-naive patients with stable or active relapsing-remitting disease were the multiple sclerosis controls. Reverse transcription of roughly 0.45 to 1 ug RNA used random hexamers. Across 54 Vbeta and 13 Jbeta, TCR beta CDR3 was amplified with immunoSEQ multiplex PCR. TCRdb reanalysed the immunoSEQ multiplex PCR reads using MiXCR and keeps one entry per CDR3 protein. The data show about 430,000 distinct CDR3 sequences, around 85% seen once.

Material for sequencing was CD8+ T cells from PBMCs. The sequence derives from a human donor with multiple sclerosis. The genes are TRBV3-1 and TRBJ1-1; D gene ambiguous. In DNA, the CDR3 is TGTGCCAGCAGCCAACAGCCCACGAACACTGAAGCTTTCTTT. Protein: CASSQQPTNTEAFF.